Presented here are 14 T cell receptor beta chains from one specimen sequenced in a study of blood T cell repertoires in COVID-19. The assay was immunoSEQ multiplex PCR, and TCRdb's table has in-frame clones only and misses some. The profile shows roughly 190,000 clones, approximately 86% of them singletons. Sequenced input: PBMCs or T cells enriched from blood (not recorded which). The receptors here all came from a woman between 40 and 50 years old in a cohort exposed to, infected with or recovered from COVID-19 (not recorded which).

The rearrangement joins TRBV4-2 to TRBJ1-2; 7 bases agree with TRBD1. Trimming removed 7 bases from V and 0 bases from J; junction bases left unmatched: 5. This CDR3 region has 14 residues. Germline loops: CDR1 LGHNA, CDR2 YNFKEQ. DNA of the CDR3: TGTGCCAGCACCATAGGGACAGCTAACTATGGCTACACCTTC. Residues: CASTIGTANYGYTF.

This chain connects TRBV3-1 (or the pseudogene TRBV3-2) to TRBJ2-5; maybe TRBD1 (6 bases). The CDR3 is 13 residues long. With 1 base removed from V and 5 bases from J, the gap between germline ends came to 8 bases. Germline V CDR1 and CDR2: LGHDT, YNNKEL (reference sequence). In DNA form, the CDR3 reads TGTGCCAGCAGCCAAGGGGGGCGGGAGACCCAGTACTTC. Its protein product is CASSQGGRETQYF.

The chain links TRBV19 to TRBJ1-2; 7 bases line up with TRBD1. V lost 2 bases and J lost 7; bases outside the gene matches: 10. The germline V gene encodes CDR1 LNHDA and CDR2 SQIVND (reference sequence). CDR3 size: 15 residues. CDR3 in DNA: TGTGCCAGTAGTATATCCCTGACAGGGTTCGCTGGCTACACCTTC. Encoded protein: CASSISLTGFAGYTF.

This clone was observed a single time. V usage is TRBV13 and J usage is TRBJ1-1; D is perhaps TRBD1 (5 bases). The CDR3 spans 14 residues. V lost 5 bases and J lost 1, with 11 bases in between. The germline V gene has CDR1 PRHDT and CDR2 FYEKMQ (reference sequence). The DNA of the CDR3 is TGTGCCAGCAGCCCCCAAGGACAGAACACTGAAGCTTTCTTT. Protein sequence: CASSPQGQNTEAFF.

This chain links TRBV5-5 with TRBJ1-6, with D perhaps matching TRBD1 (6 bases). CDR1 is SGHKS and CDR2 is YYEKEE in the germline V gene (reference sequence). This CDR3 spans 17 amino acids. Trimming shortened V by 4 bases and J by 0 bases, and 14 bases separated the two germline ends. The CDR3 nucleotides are TGTGCCAGCAGCCCCCGACAGGCGTTCTCCTATAATTCACCCCTCCACTTT. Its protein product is CASSPRQAFSYNSPLHF.

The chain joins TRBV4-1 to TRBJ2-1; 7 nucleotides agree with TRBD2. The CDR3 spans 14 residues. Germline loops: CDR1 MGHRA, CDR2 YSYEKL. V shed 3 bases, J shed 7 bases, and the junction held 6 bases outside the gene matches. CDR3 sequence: CASSQGGGRNEQFF. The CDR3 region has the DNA TGCGCCAGCAGCCAGGGCGGGGGTAGGAATGAGCAGTTCTTC.

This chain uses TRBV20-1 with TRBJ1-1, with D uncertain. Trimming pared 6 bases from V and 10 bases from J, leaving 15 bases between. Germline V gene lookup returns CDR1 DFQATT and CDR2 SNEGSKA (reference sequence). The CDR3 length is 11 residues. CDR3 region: CSAHLPGGAFF. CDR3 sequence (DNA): TGCAGTGCCCACCTCCCCGGTGGAGCTTTCTTT.

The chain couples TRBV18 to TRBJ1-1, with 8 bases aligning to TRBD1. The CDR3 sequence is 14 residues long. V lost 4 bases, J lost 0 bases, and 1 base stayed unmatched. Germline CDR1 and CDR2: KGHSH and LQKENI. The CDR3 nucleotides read TGTGCCAGCTCACTGGACAGGGTGAACACTGAAGCTTTCTTT. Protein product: CASSLDRVNTEAFF.

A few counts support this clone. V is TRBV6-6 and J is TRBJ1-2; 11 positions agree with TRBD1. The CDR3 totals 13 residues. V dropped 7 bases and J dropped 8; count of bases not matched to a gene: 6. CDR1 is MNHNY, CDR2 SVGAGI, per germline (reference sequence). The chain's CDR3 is CASIGQGAPGYTF. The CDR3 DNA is TGTGCCAGCATCGGACAGGGGGCGCCGGGCTACACCTTC.

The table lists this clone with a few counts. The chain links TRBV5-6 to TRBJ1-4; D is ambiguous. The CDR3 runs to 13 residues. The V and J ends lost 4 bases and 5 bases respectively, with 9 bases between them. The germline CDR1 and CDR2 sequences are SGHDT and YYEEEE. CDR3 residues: CASSPVLNEKLFF. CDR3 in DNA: TGTGCCAGCAGCCCGGTTCTGAATGAAAAACTGTTTTTT.

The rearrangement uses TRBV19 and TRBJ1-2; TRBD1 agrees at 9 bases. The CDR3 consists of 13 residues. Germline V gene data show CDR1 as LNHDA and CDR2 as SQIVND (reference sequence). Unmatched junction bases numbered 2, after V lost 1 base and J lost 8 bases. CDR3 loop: CASSIAQGAGYTF. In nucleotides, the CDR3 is TGTGCCAGTAGTATAGCACAGGGGGCGGGCTACACCTTC.

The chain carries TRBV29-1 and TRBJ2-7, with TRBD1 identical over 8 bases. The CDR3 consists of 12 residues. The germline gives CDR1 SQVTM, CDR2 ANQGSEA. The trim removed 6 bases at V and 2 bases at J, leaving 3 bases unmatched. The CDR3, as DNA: TGCAGCGTGGGACAGGAACCCTACGAGCAGTACTTC. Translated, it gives CSVGQEPYEQYF.

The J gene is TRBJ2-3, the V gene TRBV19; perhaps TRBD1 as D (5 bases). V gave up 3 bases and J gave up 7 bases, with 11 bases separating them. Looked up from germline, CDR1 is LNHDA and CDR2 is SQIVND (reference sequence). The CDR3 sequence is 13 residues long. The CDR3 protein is CASSIPTEHTQYF. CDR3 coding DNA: TGTGCCAGTAGTATCCCGACAGAGCATACGCAGTATTTT. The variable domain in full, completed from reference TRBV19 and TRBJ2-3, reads DGGITQSPKYLFRKEGQNVTLSCEQNLNHDAMYWYRQDPGQGLRLIYYSQIVNDFQKGDIAEGYSVSREKKESFPLTVTSAQKNPTAFYLCASSIPTEHTQYFGPGTRLTVL.

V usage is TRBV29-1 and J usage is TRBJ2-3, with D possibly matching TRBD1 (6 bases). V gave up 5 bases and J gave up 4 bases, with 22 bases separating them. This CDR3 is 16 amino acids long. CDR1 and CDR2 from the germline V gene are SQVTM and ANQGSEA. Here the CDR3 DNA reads TGCAGCGTTCACCTGGACAGATCAATAGTTTCAGATACGCAGTATTTT. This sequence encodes CSVHLDRSIVSDTQYF.